This T cell receptor (beta chain) is from a study of T-cell memory formation after mild COVID-19. Study details: Among the donors, TCR clusters were largely specific to each donor.

The length of the CDR3 is 11 residues. V dropped 5 bases and J dropped 7 bases, with 6 bases sitting between them. Germline CDR1 and CDR2: SEHNR and FQNEAQ (reference sequence). MiXCR, run by TCRdb on the 5' RACE reads, gives a single entry per CDR3 protein. The sample lists hundreds of thousands of distinct CDR3 sequences; around a sixth were seen once. This clonotype was detected many times. V usage is TRBV7-9 and J usage is TRBJ2-1; no firm D call. This sequence originates from a man younger than 30 who had mild COVID-19 (a few samples of this study predate the infection). Cell type and time point are not known. Sequencing input: PBMCs or a T cell subset sorted from them (not recorded which). CDR3 sequence reads: CASSPRNEQFF. The CDR3 region has the DNA TGTGCCAGCAGCCCTAGGAATGAGCAGTTCTTC.